One and the same sample provided the 15 T cell receptor beta chains below, sequenced in a study of beta chain features in type 1 diabetes. Reverse transcribing all isolated RNA meant expressed TCRB transcripts were sequenced. The data were produced by immunoSEQ multiplex PCR, yet TCRdb's version contains in-frame clones alone and is incomplete. The table lists around 500,000 clones, 30% of them singletons, with 0.065% in the top ten. Sequencing was done on a sample of naive CD4+ T cells from blood. The receptors come from a man in his late teens or twenties in good health.

This clone was counted between two and nine times. V gene TRBV4-2 combines with J gene TRBJ2-7, with 10 bases aligning to TRBD1. With V trimmed by 0 bases and J by 2 bases, 4 bases remained unmatched. CDR1 is LGHNA, CDR2 YNFKEQ, per germline. This CDR3 is built from 16 residues. The CDR3 loop reads CASSQDLGQGTYEQYF. The CDR3 nucleotides read TGTGCCAGCAGCCAAGATTTGGGACAGGGGACCTACGAGCAGTACTTC.

V is TRBV30 and J is TRBJ2-1; D is ambiguous. The V gene lost 7 bases and the J gene lost 10 bases, with 17 bases spanning the gap. The V gene's germline CDR1 is GTSNPN and CDR2 SVGIG (reference sequence). CDR3 length: 12 residues. The CDR3 region is CASAAPQIEQFF. The CDR3 DNA reads TGTGCCTCCGCCGCCCCGCAGATAGAGCAGTTCTTC.

The V and J genes are TRBV30 and TRBJ2-6; 11 bases are a match to TRBD2. With 8 bases clipped from V and 0 bases from J, the junction kept 15 bases outside the gene matches. The CDR3 is made up of 19 amino acids. CDR1 and CDR2 (germline): GTSNPN, SVGIG (reference sequence). CDR3 bases: TGTGCCCACCGGGGGCTCAGGACTAGCGGGTCCTCTGGGGCCAACGTCCTGACTTTC. Translation: CAHRGLRTSGSSGANVLTF. The whole variable domain, remainder taken from reference TRBV30 and TRBJ2-6, is SQTIHQWPATLVQPVGSPLSLECTVEGTSNPNLYWYRQAAGRGLQLLFYSVGIGQISSEVPQNLSASRPQDRQFILSSKKLLLSDSGFYLCAHRGLRTSGSSGANVLTFGAGSRLTVL.

The rearrangement uses TRBV7-9 and TRBJ2-7, with TRBD1 identical over 7 bases. V gave up 4 bases and J gave up 0 bases; unmatched junction bases: 3. The germline gives CDR1 SEHNR, CDR2 FQNEAQ (reference sequence). The CDR3 spans 14 residues. The chain's CDR3 is CASSWDSSSYEQYF. In DNA, the CDR3 is TGTGCCAGCAGCTGGGACAGTTCCTCCTACGAGCAGTACTTC.

The chain uses TRBV7-2 and TRBJ2-1, with D perhaps TRBD2 (6 bases). Germline CDR1 and CDR2: SGHTA and FQGNSA. This CDR3 comprises 15 residues. Trimming pared 8 bases from V and 0 bases from J, leaving 14 bases between. DNA of the CDR3: TGTGCCAGCCTCGCCGCGGGAAGCTCCTACAATGAGCAGTTCTTC. It yields the protein CASLAAGSSYNEQFF.

V is TRBV28 and J is TRBJ2-7; TRBD2 matches at 7 bases. V shed 3 bases, J shed 3 bases, and the junction held 5 bases outside the gene matches. Germline CDR1 MDHEN, CDR2 SYDVKM. The CDR3 runs 14 residues. CDR3 amino acids: CASSLMRGIYEQYF. As DNA, the CDR3 is TGTGCCAGCAGTTTGATGCGGGGGATCTACGAGCAGTACTTC.

This clone appeared a single time. The chain carries TRBV19 and TRBJ2-7; possible D gene TRBD1, 6 bases. Germline V gene data show CDR1 as LNHDA and CDR2 as SQIVND (reference sequence). The V and J ends lost 9 bases and 1 base respectively, with 13 bases between them. The CDR3 loop spans 13 amino acids. The CDR3 bases are TGTGCCAGCTTGTCGGGGACATCCTACGAGCAGTACTTC. It specifies CASLSGTSYEQYF.

The rearrangement uses TRBV28 and TRBJ1-2; D is perhaps TRBD1 (5 bases). The CDR3 is 14 residues long. The germline CDR1 and CDR2 sequences are MDHEN and SYDVKM. The V gene lost 4 bases and the J gene lost 2 bases, with 11 bases spanning the gap. The CDR3 DNA sequence: TGTGCCAGCAGTTCCGGGACCCCGAACTATGGCTACACCTTC. It encodes CASSSGTPNYGYTF.

This chain links TRBV29-1 with TRBJ1-1; tentatively, D is TRBD1 (5 bases). CDR1 and CDR2 from the germline V gene are SQVTM and ANQGSEA. The CDR3 sequence is 11 residues long. V lost 2 bases and J 7 bases, leaving 8 bases between the germline ends. The CDR3 DNA reads TGCAGCGTTGAACAGGGATTTGAAGCTTTCTTT. Protein product: CSVEQGFEAFF. Filled out from reference TRBV29-1 and TRBJ1-1, the complete variable domain reads SAVISQKPSRDICQRGTSLTIQCQVDSQVTMMFWYRQQPGQSLTLIATANQGSEATYESGFVIDKFPISRPNLTFSTLTVSNMSPEDSSIYLCSVEQGFEAFFGQGTRLTVV.

The sample holds a few counts of this clone. Other DNA sequences in the sample encode the same CDR3. CDR3 nucleotide sequence: TGTGCCTGGAGAGGACAAGAGACCCAGTACTTC. As protein: CAWRGQETQYF. V and J are TRBV30 and TRBJ2-5; D unresolved. The CDR3 is 11 amino acids. The germline CDR1 and CDR2 sequences are GTSNPN and SVGIG (reference sequence). The V and J ends lost 3 bases and 2 bases respectively, with 4 bases between them.

The rearrangement joins TRBV7-2 to TRBJ2-7, with TRBD2 matching over 7 bases. Germline trimming cut 3 bases from V and 1 base from J; bases unmatched to any gene: 6. Germline CDR1 reads SGHTA; CDR2 reads FQGNSA. The CDR3 length is 15 residues. The CDR3 nucleotides are TGTGCCAGCAGCTTGGCTGGGAGGGAATCCTACGAGCAGTACTTC. It codes for CASSLAGRESYEQYF.

The gene calls are TRBV5-1 and TRBJ2-7; TRBD2 matches at 8 bases. Germline values: CDR1 SGHRS, CDR2 YFSETQ. J was trimmed by 2 bases and V by 6 bases; bases with no gene match: 7. The CDR3 extends over 14 amino acids. Written as DNA, the CDR3 is TGCGCCAGCAATAAGCTAGCGGGCGCCTACGAGCAGTACTTC. As protein: CASNKLAGAYEQYF.

This clone has a handful of counts. The genes are TRBV30 and TRBJ2-5; the match to TRBD2 covers 7 bases. The germline V gene encodes CDR1 GTSNPN and CDR2 SVGIG (reference sequence). Trimming took 0 bases from V and 5 from J; bases not matched to a gene: 12. The CDR3 covers 16 residues. The CDR3 nucleotides read TGTGCCTGGAGTGTAAGGCGGGAGCCCCCAGGGGAGACCCAGTACTTC. Its translation is CAWSVRREPPGETQYF.

This clone turned up a few times. Other DNA sequences in this specimen translate into the identical CDR3. The chain combines TRBV30 with TRBJ2-7, with D unclear. The CDR3 sequence is 11 residues long. Trimming cost V 0 bases and J 3 bases, with 3 bases left between them. CDR1 is GTSNPN, CDR2 SVGIG, per germline (reference sequence). CDR3 residues: CAWSVLYEQYF. As DNA, the CDR3 is TGTGCCTGGAGTGTACTCTACGAGCAGTACTTC.

This clone occurred a few times. The V call is TRBV6-5, the J call TRBJ2-7; D might be TRBD1 or TRBD2, each matching 5 bases. In germline, CDR1 is MNHEY, CDR2 SVGAGI. V was trimmed by 3 bases and J by 0 bases, leaving 9 bases between them. The CDR3 has 14 amino acids. CDR3 coding DNA: TGTGCCAGCAGTTATCGGGACGGCTCCTACGAGCAGTACTTC. It is translated as CASSYRDGSYEQYF.